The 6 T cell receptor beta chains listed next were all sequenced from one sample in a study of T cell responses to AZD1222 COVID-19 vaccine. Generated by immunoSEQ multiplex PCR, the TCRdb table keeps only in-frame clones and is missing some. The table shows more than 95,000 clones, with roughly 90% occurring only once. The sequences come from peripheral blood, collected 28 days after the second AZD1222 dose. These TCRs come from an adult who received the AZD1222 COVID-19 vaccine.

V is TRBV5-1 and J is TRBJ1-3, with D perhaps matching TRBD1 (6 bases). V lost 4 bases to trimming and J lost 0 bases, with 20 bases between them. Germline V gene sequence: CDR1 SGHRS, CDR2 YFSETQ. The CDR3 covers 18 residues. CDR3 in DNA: TGCGCCAGCAGCCCGGTGGGGCAGGGGCCCGTCTCTGGAAACACCATATATTTT. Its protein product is CASSPVGQGPVSGNTIYF.

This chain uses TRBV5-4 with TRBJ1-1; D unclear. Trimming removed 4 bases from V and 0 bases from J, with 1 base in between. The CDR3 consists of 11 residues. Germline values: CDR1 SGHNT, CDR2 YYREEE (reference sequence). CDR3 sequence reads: CASSMNTEAFF. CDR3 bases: TGTGCCAGCAGCATGAACACTGAAGCTTTCTTT.

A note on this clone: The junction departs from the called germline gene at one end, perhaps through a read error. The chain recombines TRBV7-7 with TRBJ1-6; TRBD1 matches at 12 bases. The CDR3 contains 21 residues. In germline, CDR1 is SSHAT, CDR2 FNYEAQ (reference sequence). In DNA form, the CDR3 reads TGTGCTAGCAGCTTAGGCCCGCCGGTGGGACAGGGGGCGATAGGGAATTCACCCCTCCACTTT. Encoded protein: CASSLGPPVGQGAIGNSPLHF.

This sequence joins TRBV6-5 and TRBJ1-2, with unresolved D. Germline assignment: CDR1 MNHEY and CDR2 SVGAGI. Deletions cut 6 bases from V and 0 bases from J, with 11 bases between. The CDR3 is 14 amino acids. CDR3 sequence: CASRGRRTNYGYTF. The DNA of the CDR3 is TGTGCCAGCAGAGGGAGGCGAACTAACTATGGCTACACCTTC.

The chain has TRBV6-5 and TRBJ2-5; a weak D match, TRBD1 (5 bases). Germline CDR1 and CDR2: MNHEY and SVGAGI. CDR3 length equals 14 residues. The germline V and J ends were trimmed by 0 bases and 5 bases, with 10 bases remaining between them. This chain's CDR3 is CASSYSSGKETQYF. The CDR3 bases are TGTGCCAGCAGTTACTCATCAGGGAAGGAGACCCAGTACTTC.

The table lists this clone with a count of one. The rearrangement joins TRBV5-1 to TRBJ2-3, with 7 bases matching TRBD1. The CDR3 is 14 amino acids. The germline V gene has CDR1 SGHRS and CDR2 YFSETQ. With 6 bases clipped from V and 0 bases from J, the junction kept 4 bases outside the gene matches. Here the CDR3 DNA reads TGCGCCAGCAACCGGGACAGTAGCACAGATACGCAGTATTTT. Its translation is CASNRDSSTDTQYF.